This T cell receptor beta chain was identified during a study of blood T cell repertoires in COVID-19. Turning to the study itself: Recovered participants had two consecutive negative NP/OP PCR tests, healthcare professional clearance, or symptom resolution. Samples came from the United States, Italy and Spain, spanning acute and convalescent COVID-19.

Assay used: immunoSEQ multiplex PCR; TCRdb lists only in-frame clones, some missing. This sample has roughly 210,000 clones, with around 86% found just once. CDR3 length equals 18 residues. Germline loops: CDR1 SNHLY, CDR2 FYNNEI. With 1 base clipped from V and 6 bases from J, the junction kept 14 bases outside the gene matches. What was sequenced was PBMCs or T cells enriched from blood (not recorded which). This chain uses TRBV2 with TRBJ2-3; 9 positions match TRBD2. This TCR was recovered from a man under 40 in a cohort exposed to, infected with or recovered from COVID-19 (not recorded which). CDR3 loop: CASSEGRGVAGEGDTQYF. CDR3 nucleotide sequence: TGTGCCAGCAGTGAAGGCCGGGGAGTAGCGGGAGAAGGCGATACGCAGTATTTT.